These 5 T cell receptor gamma chains were all obtained from the same sample, sequenced in a study of gamma-delta chains in newborns, infants, children (dated by TCRdb to between 2018 and 2020). The reads were generated on an Illumina MiSeq. Identical DNA sequences were merged into single rows after TCRdb reprocessed the public reads with CATT. Across this sample there are approximately 650 gamma-chain clones, with 35% to 50% seen only once. The ten most abundant clones make up about two fifths of the sample. Sequencing used blood. The receptors shown here come from a child who was a newborn, infant or young child, either healthy, febrile or measles-vaccinated (not recorded which).

In this sample, this clone turned up a few times. The rearrangement uses TRGV9 and TRGJP. CDR1 and CDR2 (germline): GITISATS, ISYDGTV (reference sequence). With 7 bases clipped from V and 7 bases from J, the junction kept 7 bases outside the gene matches. The CDR3 is 15 amino acids. CDR3 nucleotides: TGTGCCTTGTGTGATAGGGAGTTGGGCAAAAAAATCAAGGTATTT. This gives the protein CALCDRELGKKIKVF.

This clone is termed large. Other nucleotide sequences from this sample produce the same CDR3. The chain joins TRGV9 to TRGJP. The CDR3 has 16 amino acids. Germline CDR1 GITISATS, CDR2 ISYDGTV (reference sequence). V gave up 1 base and J gave up 7 bases; unmatched junction bases: 4. The DNA of the CDR3 is TGTGCCTTGTGGGAGGTAAGGGAGTTGGGCAAAAAAATCAAGGTATTT. Its translation is CALWEVRELGKKIKVF.

With respect to this clone: A much larger clone lies a single base off, so this may be a read error. The chain recombines TRGV2 with TRGJ1 or TRGJ2. TCRdb records no J gene; here it was assigned by comparing the DNA to germline. The CDR3 loop spans 15 amino acids. Germline V gene sequence: CDR1 EGSNGY, CDR2 YDSYNSKV. The V segment lost 3 bases and the J segment 4 bases; nucleotides outside the gene matches: 12. The CDR3 here is CATWDLRPDYYKKLF. In DNA, the CDR3 is TGTGCCACCTGGGACTTGAGGCCCGACTATTATAAGAAACTCTTT.

A note on this clone: A much larger clone differs from this one at a single base, so this may be a read error. This chain connects TRGV9 to TRGJP. The J gene is not listed in TCRdb, so it was assigned here from a DNA match to germline. Germline V gives CDR1 GITISATS, CDR2 ISYDGTV (reference sequence). This CDR3 spans 18 amino acids. The ends lost 0 bases at V and 12 bases at J; junction bases unmatched: 14. The CDR3 protein is CALWEVLGRKWGKKIKVF. The CDR3 coding sequence is TGTGCCTTGTGGGAGGTGCTTGGTAGGAAGTGGGGCAAAAAAATCAAGGTATTT.

With regard to this clone: At residue 8, the DNA translation does not agree with TCRdb's protein; the protein displayed here is the one encoded by the DNA. The chain uses TRGV9 and TRGJP. This CDR3 spans 16 amino acids. The germline V gene encodes CDR1 GITISATS and CDR2 ISYDGTV (reference sequence). Unmatched junction bases numbered 8, after V lost 4 bases and J lost 8 bases. CDR3 protein: CALWDSQKLGKKIKVF. The CDR3 DNA reads as TGTGCCTTGTGGGACTCTCAAAAGTTGGGCAAAAAAATCAAGGTATTT.